The present entry profiles one TCR beta chain with its context. Source study methods: Estimation of nucleated cell counts relied on the amplification of reference gene primers. Clones were read by immunoSEQ multiplex PCR, and TCRdb kept only the in-frame ones, dropping some. The V and J calls and clone size come from that table; D and trimming were worked out from the DNA. Among 220,000 or so clones, 75% to 85% were seen once, and the ten largest hold roughly 8.2%. The sample is drawn from a study of blood T cell repertoires in COVID-19. V shed 0 bases, J shed 3 bases, and the junction held 6 bases outside the gene matches. Per the germline V gene, CDR1 is SGDLS and CDR2 is YYNGEE. The CDR3 is 15 residues long.

The chain links TRBV9 to TRBJ2-7; 7 nucleotides match TRBD2. The clonotype originates from a woman aged 80 or over with COVID-19, enrolled during active disease. Sample: peripheral blood. CDR3 in amino acids: CASSVGEIAGYEQYF. CDR3 nucleotides: TGTGCCAGCAGCGTAGGCGAAATAGCGGGCTACGAGCAGTACTTC.